The 16 T cell receptor beta chains below come from one sample, sequenced in a study of blood T cell repertoires in COVID-19. Assay used: immunoSEQ multiplex PCR; TCRdb lists only in-frame clones, some missing. The sample consists of about 120,000 clones, roughly 91% of them appearing once. The sample was peripheral blood. These receptors all stem from a human donor with acute or convalescent COVID-19. The donor label of this sample is uncertain.

The rearrangement joins TRBV5-6 to TRBJ2-7; D gene unclear. V was clipped by 2 bases and J by 3 bases, with 6 bases between them. This CDR3 contains 12 residues. Germline V CDR1 and CDR2: SGHDT, YYEEEE. In DNA form, the CDR3 reads TGTGCCAGCAGCTTAGGAGACTACGAGCAGTACTTC. Translation gives CASSLGDYEQYF.

This clone is a singleton in its sample. The genes are TRBV7-2 and TRBJ1-3, with no clear D. Trimming shortened V by 3 bases and J by 3 bases, and 6 bases separated the two germline ends. Per germline, CDR1 SGHTA and CDR2 FQGNSA. This CDR3 has 13 amino acids. CDR3 coding DNA: TGTGCCAGCAGCTTCCTAGGTGGAAACACCATATATTTT. It yields the protein CASSFLGGNTIYF.

V is TRBV19 and J is TRBJ1-2, with 8 bases fitting TRBD1. Germline loops: CDR1 LNHDA, CDR2 SQIVND (reference sequence). The CDR3 consists of 10 residues. The trim removed 9 bases at V and 12 bases at J, leaving 6 bases unmatched. CDR3 nucleotide sequence: TGTGCCAGCCGGGACAGGCGTAACACCTTC. Amino acids: CASRDRRNTF.

The rearrangement joins TRBV11-2 to TRBJ2-5; D not resolved. The CDR3 is 15 residues long. The ends were cut back, 1 base at V and 4 bases at J, with 13 bases in the middle. Germline lookup yields CDR1 SGHAT and CDR2 FQNNGV. Written as DNA, the CDR3 is TGTGCCAGCAGCTTAGCGTCTAGTGTTCGAGAGACCCAGTACTTC. Protein sequence: CASSLASSVRETQYF.

The V call is TRBV18, the J call TRBJ2-1, with 7 nucleotides matching TRBD2. Germline V gene data show CDR1 as KGHSH and CDR2 as LQKENI. This CDR3 spans 12 amino acids. Unmatched junction bases numbered 2, after V lost 3 bases and J lost 9 bases. CDR3 DNA: TGTGCCAGCTCACCCCCGGGGGGTGAGCAGTTCTTC. Protein sequence: CASSPPGGEQFF.

The genes are TRBV7-3 and TRBJ2-7; TRBD2 matches 15 bases. Trimming at V came to 9 bases and at J to 6 bases, leaving 9 bases not matched to a gene. The germline gives CDR1 SGHTA, CDR2 FQGTGA. There are 15 residues in the CDR3. The CDR3 sequence is CARRLLGLAGGEQYF. The CDR3 bases are TGTGCCAGACGCCTCCTGGGACTAGCGGGAGGCGAGCAGTACTTC.

This rearrangement joins TRBV11-2 to TRBJ1-3; D possibly corresponds to TRBD1 (5 bases). CDR1 SGHAT and CDR2 FQNNGV come from the germline V gene. This CDR3 region has 16 residues. V was cut by 5 bases and J by 4 bases, with 18 bases left in between. This chain's CDR3 is CASSPVRGEGGNTIYF. The CDR3, as DNA: TGTGCCAGCAGCCCCGTACGGGGGGAAGGGGGAAACACCATATATTTT.

The chain employs TRBV7-8 and TRBJ2-7, with a weak D call TRBD1 (5 bases). The V end was cut by 5 bases, the J end by 0 bases, with 14 bases between. This CDR3 has 15 residues. The germline V gene encodes CDR1 SGHVS and CDR2 FQNEAQ. CDR3 in amino acids: CASSRTSVSSYEQYF. In nucleotides, the CDR3 is TGTGCCAGCAGCCGGACATCTGTAAGCTCCTACGAGCAGTACTTC.

The V call is TRBV6-2 or TRBV6-3, the J call TRBJ1-2; D remains ambiguous. V lost 2 bases and J lost 4, with 8 bases in between. In germline, CDR1 is MNHEY, CDR2 SVGEGT. The CDR3 has 13 amino acids. CDR3 region: CASSYPQPYGYTF. The DNA of the CDR3 is TGTGCCAGCAGTTACCCACAGCCCTATGGCTACACCTTC.

V and J are TRBV7-2 and TRBJ1-1, with D perhaps TRBD1 (6 bases). Germline CDR1 reads SGHTA; CDR2 reads FQGNSA. V dropped 6 bases and J dropped 7 bases, with 18 bases sitting between them. This CDR3 is built from 14 residues. In DNA form, the CDR3 reads TGTGCCAGCAGGCCAACAGGGTACCTGGGTGAAGCTTTCTTT. It codes for CASRPTGYLGEAFF.

The CDR3 spells CASSHGTGYEKLFF. The CDR3 DNA sequence: TGTGCCAGCAGCCACGGGACAGGATATGAAAAACTGTTTTTT. The chain combines TRBV3-1 (or the pseudogene TRBV3-2) with TRBJ1-4; the match to TRBD1 covers 8 bases. With V trimmed by 3 bases and J by 6 bases, 3 bases remained unmatched. CDR3 length: 14 residues. Germline lookup yields CDR1 LGHDT and CDR2 YNNKEL (reference sequence).

The chain has TRBV28 and TRBJ1-1, with 7 bases aligning to TRBD1. In germline, CDR1 is MDHEN, CDR2 SYDVKM. The CDR3 is 15 amino acids. With 4 bases clipped from V and 3 bases from J, the junction kept 8 bases outside the gene matches. For the CDR3, the DNA is TGTGCCAGCAGTTCTAACAGGGGTGGAGACACTGAAGCTTTCTTT. This gives the protein CASSSNRGGDTEAFF.

This chain joins TRBV6-2 or TRBV6-3 and TRBJ2-3; D is unresolved. Germline CDR1 MNHEY, CDR2 SVGEGT. Between the trimmed V and J ends, which lost 7 bases and 2 bases, there was a span of 16 bases. The CDR3 runs to 15 residues. This chain's CDR3 is CASTPESSFTDTQYF. In nucleotides, the CDR3 is TGTGCCAGCACCCCGGAGTCCAGTTTCACAGATACGCAGTATTTT.

The chain combines TRBV2 with TRBJ2-3; 8 nucleotides match TRBD2. The junction had 6 bases not matched to a gene; V was cut back by 2 bases and J by 2 bases. CDR1 SNHLY and CDR2 FYNNEI come from the germline V gene. The CDR3 has 16 amino acids. CDR3 DNA sequence: TGTGCCAGCAGTGAAATCCTAGCGGGTGTCACAGATACGCAGTATTTT. This gives the protein CASSEILAGVTDTQYF. The full variable domain, in which reference TRBV2 and TRBJ2-3 provide the parts outside the CDR3, is EPEVTQTPSHQVTQMGQEVILRCVPISNHLYFYWYRQILGQKVEFLVSFYNNEISEKSEIFDDQFSVERPDGSNFTLKIRSTKLEDSAMYFCASSEILAGVTDTQYFGPGTRLTVL.

In regard to this clone: Other DNA sequences of this sample code for an identical CDR3. The chain is built from TRBV11-2 and TRBJ2-5; D gene ambiguous. The CDR3 is 11 amino acids. The V end lost 1 base, the J end lost 5 bases, and 2 bases lay between the germline ends. Germline CDR1 SGHAT, CDR2 FQNNGV. The CDR3 spells CASSLAETQYF. The CDR3 coding sequence is TGTGCCAGCAGCTTAGCGGAGACCCAGTACTTC.

The chain recombines TRBV30 with TRBJ1-4, with 7 positions matching TRBD1. V shed 1 base and J 7 bases; nucleotides not matched to a gene: 6. The CDR3 spans 14 residues. Germline CDR1 and CDR2: GTSNPN and SVGIG (reference sequence). This CDR3 is CAWSGDSSFEKLFF. The DNA of the CDR3 is TGTGCCTGGAGTGGGGACAGTAGTTTTGAAAAACTGTTTTTT.